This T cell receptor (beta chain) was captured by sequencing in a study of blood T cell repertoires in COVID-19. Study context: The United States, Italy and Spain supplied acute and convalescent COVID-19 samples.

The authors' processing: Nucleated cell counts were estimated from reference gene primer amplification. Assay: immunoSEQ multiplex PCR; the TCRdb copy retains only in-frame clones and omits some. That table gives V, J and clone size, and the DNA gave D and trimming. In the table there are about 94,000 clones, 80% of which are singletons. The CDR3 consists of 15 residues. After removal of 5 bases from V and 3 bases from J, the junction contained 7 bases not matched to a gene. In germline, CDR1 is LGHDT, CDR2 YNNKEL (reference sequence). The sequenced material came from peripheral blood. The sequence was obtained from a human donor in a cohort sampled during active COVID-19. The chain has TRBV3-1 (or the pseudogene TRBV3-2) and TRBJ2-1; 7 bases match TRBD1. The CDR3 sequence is CASSATGAFYNEQFF. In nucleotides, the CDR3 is TGTGCCAGCAGCGCTACAGGGGCCTTCTACAATGAGCAGTTCTTC.